These 13 T cell receptor beta chains were sequenced from one sample in a study of blood T cell repertoires in COVID-19. This table comes from immunoSEQ multiplex PCR, and its TCRdb copy is limited to in-frame clones, with some not included. The table has 430,000 or so clones, more than 70% seen once. Sequenced: PBMCs or T cells enriched from blood (not recorded which). The receptors shown here come from a woman aged 18 to 35 who had been exposed to COVID-19.

This clone was detected only a few times. The rearrangement uses TRBV5-1 and TRBJ2-1, with 13 bases fitting TRBD2. With 3 bases clipped from V and 2 bases from J, the junction kept 5 bases outside the gene matches. This CDR3 region has 17 residues. Germline values: CDR1 SGHRS, CDR2 YFSETQ. CDR3 in DNA: TGCGCCAGCAGCTCCGGGACTAGCGGGATTGCCTACAATGAGCAGTTCTTC. Its protein product is CASSSGTSGIAYNEQFF.

The chain joins TRBV5-6 to TRBJ1-2; possibly TRBD1 for D (5 bases). V was shortened by 0 bases and J by 8 bases, with 20 bases between the two germline ends. CDR3 length equals 16 residues. From germline, CDR1 is SGHDT and CDR2 YYEEEE. The CDR3 region has the DNA TGTGCCAGCAGCTTGGGGCCCCTCACAGGCGTCGGGGGCTACACCTTC. The encoded protein is CASSLGPLTGVGGYTF.

The chain joins TRBV7-2 to TRBJ1-2; 7 nucleotides agree with TRBD1. CDR3 size: 13 residues. V shed 5 bases and J 8 bases; nucleotides not matched to a gene: 8. CDR1 is SGHTA, CDR2 FQGNSA, per germline. The CDR3 loop is CASSEDRVGGYTF. CDR3 in DNA: TGTGCCAGCAGCGAAGACAGGGTTGGGGGCTACACCTTC.

The chain carries TRBV10-1 and TRBJ2-7; 10 bases fit TRBD1. V lost 7 bases, J lost 2 bases, and 5 bases stayed unmatched. The CDR3 has 14 amino acids. The germline gives CDR1 WNHNN, CDR2 SYGVQD (reference sequence). CDR3 residues: CASTTGQGTYEQYF. The CDR3 nucleotides are TGCGCCAGCACCACGGGACAGGGGACCTACGAGCAGTACTTC.

This chain links TRBV28 with TRBJ2-2, with TRBD1 matching over 11 bases. CDR1 is MDHEN and CDR2 is SYDVKM in the germline V gene. The CDR3 is 15 residues long. V was pared by 6 bases and J by 3 bases, with 3 bases of the junction left unmatched. The CDR3 coding sequence is TGTGCCAGCAGGCCGGGACAGGGGGACACCGGGGAGCTGTTTTTT. This gives the protein CASRPGQGDTGELFF.

The chain recombines TRBV24-1 with TRBJ2-3, with 8 bases that match TRBD1. This CDR3 is 17 amino acids long. The germline CDR1 and CDR2 sequences are KGHDR and SFDVKD. V dropped 4 bases and J dropped 1; count of bases not matched to a gene: 9. The CDR3, as DNA: TGTGCCACCAGTGAAACACAGGGGGGTAGAGGCACAGATACGCAGTATTTT. Protein sequence: CATSETQGGRGTDTQYF.

J is TRBJ2-3 and V is TRBV5-1, with 11 bases aligning to TRBD2. The V gene end was trimmed by 5 bases and the J gene end by 2 bases; junction bases not matched to a gene: 4. CDR3 size: 15 residues. CDR1 is SGHRS, CDR2 YFSETQ, per germline. The DNA for the CDR3 is TGCGCCAGCAGGTCACTAGCGGGAGTCACAGATACGCAGTATTTT. Its translation: CASRSLAGVTDTQYF.

The genes are TRBV4-1 and TRBJ2-1; the match to TRBD1 covers 8 bases. The CDR3 is 14 amino acids. Losses at the gene ends were 3 bases for V and 8 bases for J; bases not matched to a gene: 6. CDR1 is MGHRA and CDR2 is YSYEKL in the germline V gene. CDR3 nucleotides: TGCGCCAGCAGCCACGGACAGGGTGCCTATGAGCAGTTCTTC. This gives the protein CASSHGQGAYEQFF.

The rearrangement links TRBV28 to TRBJ2-5; 8 bases line up with TRBD1. Per the germline V gene, CDR1 is MDHEN and CDR2 is SYDVKM. V lost 8 bases and J lost 2; bases outside the gene matches: 1. The CDR3 is 12 residues long. The CDR3 protein is CASWDRQETQYF. Written as DNA, the CDR3 is TGTGCCAGCTGGGACAGGCAAGAGACCCAGTACTTC.

There are a few counts of this clone. The rearrangement joins TRBV5-6 to TRBJ2-1; 7 bases are a match to TRBD2. This CDR3 is built from 15 residues. Germline values: CDR1 SGHDT, CDR2 YYEEEE. V trimming: 1 base; J trimming: 2 bases; junction bases outside the gene matches: 3. CDR3 loop: CASSLMAGAYNEQFF. The DNA for the CDR3 is TGTGCCAGCAGCTTGATGGCGGGAGCCTACAATGAGCAGTTCTTC.

This clone was seen once. The chain carries TRBV27 and TRBJ2-1, with TRBD2 matching 15 bases. In germline, CDR1 is MNHEY, CDR2 SMNVEV (reference sequence). V was pared by 6 bases and J by 2 bases, with 8 bases of the junction left unmatched. This CDR3 is built from 18 residues. The DNA for the CDR3 is TGTGCCAGCAGCTCCGGGACTAGCGGGGGGCTCCCCTACAATGAGCAGTTCTTC. It is translated as CASSSGTSGGLPYNEQFF.

The chain has TRBV9 and TRBJ1-1; D gene uncertain. CDR3 size: 16 residues. V lost 0 bases and J lost 0, with 12 bases in between. Germline loops: CDR1 SGDLS, CDR2 YYNGEE. The chain's CDR3 is CASSVAPTRVNTEAFF. For the CDR3, the DNA is TGTGCCAGCAGCGTAGCTCCCACTAGGGTGAACACTGAAGCTTTCTTT.

V usage is TRBV3-1 (or the pseudogene TRBV3-2) and J usage is TRBJ2-1; 10 nucleotides match TRBD2. CDR3 size: 16 residues. Germline CDR1 LGHDT, CDR2 YNNKEL (reference sequence). Trimming at V came to 4 bases and at J to 4 bases, leaving 7 bases not matched to a gene. The DNA of the CDR3 is TGTGCCAGCAGCCCCCACGGGACTAGCGCATACAATGAGCAGTTCTTC. It encodes CASSPHGTSAYNEQFF.